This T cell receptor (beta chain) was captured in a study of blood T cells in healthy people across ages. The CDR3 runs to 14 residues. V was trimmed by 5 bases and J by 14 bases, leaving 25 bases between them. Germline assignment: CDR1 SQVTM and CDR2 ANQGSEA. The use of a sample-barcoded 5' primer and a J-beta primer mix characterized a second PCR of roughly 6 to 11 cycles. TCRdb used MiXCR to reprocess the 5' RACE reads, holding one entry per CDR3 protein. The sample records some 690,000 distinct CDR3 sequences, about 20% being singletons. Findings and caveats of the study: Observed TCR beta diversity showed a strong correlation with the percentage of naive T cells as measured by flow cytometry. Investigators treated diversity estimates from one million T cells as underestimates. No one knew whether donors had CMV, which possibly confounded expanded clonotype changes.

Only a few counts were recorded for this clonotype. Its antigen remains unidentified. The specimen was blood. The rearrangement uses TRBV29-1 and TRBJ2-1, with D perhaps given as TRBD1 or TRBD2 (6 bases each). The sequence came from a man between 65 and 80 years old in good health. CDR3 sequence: CSVRIRGLRAIEFF. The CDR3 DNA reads TGCAGCGTTAGGATCAGGGGACTCCGCGCCATCGAGTTCTTC.